A single sample is the source of the 31 T cell receptor beta chains below, sequenced in a study of T cell responses to AZD1222 COVID-19 vaccine. The repertoire was sequenced with immunoSEQ multiplex PCR; TCRdb's copy has only in-frame clones and lacks some. The sample records about 67,000 clones, under 90% being singletons. The sequencing used peripheral blood, collected on day 0 of AZD1222 vaccination. Receptor source: an adult in good health.

The rearrangement links TRBV7-9 to TRBJ1-1; 7 bases match TRBD1. The V gene's germline CDR1 is SEHNR and CDR2 FQNEAQ (reference sequence). This CDR3 contains 14 residues. After removal of 1 base from V and 5 bases from J, the junction contained 4 bases not matched to a gene. DNA for the CDR3: TGTGCCAGCAGCTTAGTACAGGGGTGGACTGAAGCTTTCTTT. Translated, it gives CASSLVQGWTEAFF. Variable domain in full (rest from reference TRBV7-9 and TRBJ1-1): DTGVSQNPRHKITKRGQNVTFRCDPISEHNRLYWYRQTLGQGPEFLTYFQNEAQLEKSRLLSDRFSAERPKGSFSTLEIQRTEQGDSAMYLCASSLVQGWTEAFFGQGTRLTVV.

The rearrangement joins TRBV7-2 to TRBJ1-1; the D is unclear. Germline assignment: CDR1 SGHTA and CDR2 FQGNSA. CDR3 length: 13 residues. The V and J ends lost 2 bases and 0 bases respectively, with 4 bases between them. In DNA form, the CDR3 reads TGTGCCAGCAGCTTAACCCTGAACACTGAAGCTTTCTTT. This encodes CASSLTLNTEAFF.

This clone was picked up a small number of times. This chain connects TRBV10-1 to TRBJ1-6; 7 bases agree with TRBD1. V trimming: 5 bases; J trimming: 6 bases; junction bases outside the gene matches: 4. Germline V CDR1 and CDR2: WNHNN, SYGVQD (reference sequence). The CDR3 is 14 amino acids. CDR3 sequence (DNA): TGCGCCAGCAGTTCGACAGGGATTAATTCACCCCTCCACTTT. Encoded protein: CASSSTGINSPLHF.

The chain couples TRBV2 to TRBJ2-3; TRBD2 agrees at 15 bases. V was pared by 6 bases and J by 1 base, with 14 bases of the junction left unmatched. This CDR3 contains 20 residues. Germline V gene data show CDR1 as SNHLY and CDR2 as FYNNEI. The CDR3 sequence: CASRGGLGTSGRSRTDTQYF. The CDR3 DNA is TGTGCCAGCAGGGGAGGTTTAGGGACTAGCGGGAGGTCCCGCACAGATACGCAGTATTTT.

Here the CDR3 DNA reads TGTGCCAGCAGCGGAGGGGTATGGCAAGAGACCCAGTACTTC. Translated, it gives CASSGGVWQETQYF. J is TRBJ2-5 and V is TRBV5-4; possible D gene TRBD2, 6 bases. CDR1 and CDR2 from the germline V gene are SGHNT and YYREEE (reference sequence). The V end was cut by 4 bases, the J end by 2 bases, with 12 bases between. CDR3 length equals 14 residues.

The chain links TRBV2 to TRBJ2-1; the match to TRBD2 covers 7 bases. This CDR3 region has 15 residues. With V trimmed by 5 bases and J by 7 bases, 11 bases remained unmatched. From germline, CDR1 is SNHLY and CDR2 FYNNEI. CDR3 region: CASSPRLADWNEQFF. CDR3 DNA sequence: TGTGCCAGCAGTCCTAGACTAGCAGATTGGAATGAGCAGTTCTTC.

Here the CDR3 reads CASSPPQGGGQPQHF. CDR3 nucleotides: TGTGCCAGCAGTCCGCCCCAGGGAGGGGGGCAGCCCCAGCATTTT. The rearrangement uses TRBV28 and TRBJ1-5; D possibly corresponds to TRBD1 (6 bases). CDR1 and CDR2 (germline): MDHEN, SYDVKM. Between the trimmed V and J ends, which lost 5 bases and 7 bases, there was a span of 18 bases. The CDR3 totals 15 residues.

J is TRBJ2-7 and V is TRBV16; TRBD1 is a possible D gene (6 bases). Trimming took 3 bases from V and 4 from J, leaving 13 bases between them. The CDR3 length is 14 residues. CDR1 is KGHSY and CDR2 is FQNENV in the germline V gene. The CDR3 loop is CASSHRDKMYEQYF. In nucleotides, the CDR3 is TGTGCCAGCAGCCACCGGGACAAGATGTACGAGCAGTACTTC.

V and J are TRBV7-3 and TRBJ2-7; no firm D call. CDR3 length equals 15 residues. Between the trimmed V and J ends, which lost 0 bases and 1 base, there was a span of 10 bases. Germline-derived CDR1 and CDR2 are SGHTA and FQGTGA. The CDR3 spells CASSLTPLLSYEQYF. CDR3 in DNA: TGTGCCAGCAGCTTAACGCCGCTTTTATCCTACGAGCAGTACTTC.

The V and J genes are TRBV30 and TRBJ1-1; possibly TRBD1 for D (6 bases). The germline CDR1 and CDR2 sequences are GTSNPN and SVGIG (reference sequence). The CDR3 covers 14 residues. Trimming removed 4 bases at V and 3 bases at J, with 15 bases between. CDR3 DNA sequence: TGTGCCTGGAACCTTGGGGCAGGGGACACTGAAGCTTTCTTT. The encoded protein is CAWNLGAGDTEAFF. The full variable domain, in which reference TRBV30 and TRBJ1-1 provide the parts outside the CDR3, is SQTIHQWPATLVQPVGSPLSLECTVEGTSNPNLYWYRQAAGRGLQLLFYSVGIGQISSEVPQNLSASRPQDRQFILSSKKLLLSDSGFYLCAWNLGAGDTEAFFGQGTRLTVV.

The V and J genes are TRBV19 and TRBJ1-3; D is perhaps TRBD1 (6 bases). This CDR3 is 14 amino acids long. The germline V gene has CDR1 LNHDA and CDR2 SQIVND (reference sequence). The V end was cut by 3 bases, the J end by 4 bases, with 10 bases between. The CDR3 reads CASSIAGDGNTIYF. CDR3 in DNA: TGTGCCAGTAGTATCGCAGGGGACGGAAACACCATATATTTT.

The chain links TRBV18 to TRBJ2-7, with a weak D call TRBD1 (6 bases). Germline loops: CDR1 KGHSH, CDR2 LQKENI. V lost 4 bases, J lost 0 bases, and 13 bases lay in between. This CDR3 has 15 residues. CDR3 loop: CASSLQGSSSYEQYF. CDR3 DNA: TGTGCCAGCTCACTACAGGGTTCCAGCTCCTACGAGCAGTACTTC.

V gene TRBV7-2 combines with J gene TRBJ2-7; unclear D gene. The ends were cut back, 5 bases at V and 1 base at J, with 9 bases in the middle. CDR3 length: 13 residues. Germline values: CDR1 SGHTA, CDR2 FQGNSA. In nucleotides, the CDR3 is TGTGCCAGCAGCCCTCTTCGGTCCTACGAGCAGTACTTC. Translation gives CASSPLRSYEQYF.

This sequence joins TRBV5-4 and TRBJ1-4, with D maybe TRBD1 (6 bases). The germline gives CDR1 SGHNT, CDR2 YYREEE (reference sequence). Trimming stripped 0 bases from V and 6 bases from J, with 12 bases between. The CDR3 sequence is 15 residues long. The CDR3 spells CASSLAQGGYEKLFF. The CDR3 DNA sequence: TGTGCCAGCAGCTTGGCCCAAGGGGGGTATGAAAAACTGTTTTTT.

This clone was seen only once. The CDR3 region is CASSPRPGGEAYLNYGYTF. The CDR3 DNA follows: TGTGCCAGCTCACCGAGGCCAGGGGGCGAAGCATATCTTAACTATGGCTACACCTTC. This chain uses TRBV18 with TRBJ1-2, with 8 bases that match TRBD1. This CDR3 region has 19 residues. Germline values: CDR1 KGHSH, CDR2 LQKENI. With V trimmed by 3 bases and J by 1 base, 16 bases remained unmatched.

V and J are TRBV7-2 and TRBJ1-3; maybe TRBD1 (5 bases). Looked up from germline, CDR1 is SGHTA and CDR2 is FQGNSA. This CDR3 has 15 residues. Trimming took 4 bases from V and 0 from J, leaving 10 bases between them. The CDR3 is CASSSQTVSGNTIYF. The CDR3 DNA reads TGTGCCAGCAGCTCACAGACAGTCTCTGGAAACACCATATATTTT.

The chain carries TRBV10-3 and TRBJ2-1; 9 bases fit TRBD1. The length of the CDR3 is 14 residues. The V gene end was trimmed by 11 bases and the J gene end by 8 bases; junction bases not matched to a gene: 13. Germline CDR1 ENHRY, CDR2 SYGVKD. For the CDR3, the DNA is TGTGCCTCCTCCGGGACAGGGAGGACGGATGAGCAGTTCTTC. The encoded protein is CASSGTGRTDEQFF.

The chain carries TRBV6-5 and TRBJ1-2, with D possibly matching TRBD1 (5 bases). Deletions cut 5 bases from V and 4 bases from J, with 14 bases between. This CDR3 has 14 residues. In germline, CDR1 is MNHEY, CDR2 SVGAGI. The DNA of the CDR3 is TGTGCCAGCAGTCCTCTGGGGCCGGGCTATGGCTACACCTTC. Translated, it gives CASSPLGPGYGYTF.

The chain joins TRBV6-5 to TRBJ1-2; no reliable D call. The CDR3 runs 13 residues. V shed 2 bases and J shed 4 bases, with 8 bases lying between them. Looked up from germline, CDR1 is MNHEY and CDR2 is SVGAGI. CDR3 nucleotides: TGTGCCAGCAGTTACCTAAGTTCCTATGGCTACACCTTC. Amino acids: CASSYLSSYGYTF.

This chain joins TRBV30 and TRBJ1-5; D gene unclear. From germline, CDR1 is GTSNPN and CDR2 SVGIG (reference sequence). Between the trimmed V and J ends, which lost 2 bases and 8 bases, there was a span of 10 bases. The CDR3 spans 12 residues. CDR3 region: CAWSRVKEPQHF. The CDR3 coding sequence is TGTGCCTGGAGTCGGGTGAAGGAGCCCCAGCATTTT.

This clone was seen more than once but under ten times. This sample includes further DNA sequences coding for the same CDR3. The chain couples TRBV19 to TRBJ1-1; D remains ambiguous. Germline CDR1 reads LNHDA; CDR2 reads SQIVND (reference sequence). Trimming cost V 6 bases and J 2 bases, with 7 bases left between them. This CDR3 is 12 amino acids long. Here the CDR3 reads CASSLRNTEAFF. The DNA for the CDR3 is TGTGCCAGTAGCCTACGAAACACTGAAGCTTTCTTT.

This rearrangement joins TRBV6-6 to TRBJ2-7; perhaps TRBD1 as D (6 bases). Per germline, CDR1 MNHNY and CDR2 SVGAGI (reference sequence). The V end lost 0 bases, the J end lost 5 bases, and 11 bases lay between the germline ends. The CDR3 consists of 14 residues. The DNA of the CDR3 is TGTGCCAGCAGTTACTCTACCTCAGGGGACGAGCAGTACTTC. As protein: CASSYSTSGDEQYF.

The J gene is TRBJ2-1, the V gene TRBV27; D ambiguous. The germline V gene encodes CDR1 MNHEY and CDR2 SMNVEV (reference sequence). The CDR3 sequence is 15 residues long. Trimming left V 3 bases short and J 4 bases short, with 13 bases between. The CDR3 loop is CASSLGVVPYNEQFF. CDR3 DNA: TGTGCCAGCAGTTTGGGTGTGGTACCTTACAATGAGCAGTTCTTC.

The V gene is TRBV19, the J gene TRBJ2-1; possible D gene TRBD1, 6 bases. The length of the CDR3 is 12 residues. The ends were cut back, 3 bases at V and 9 bases at J, with 9 bases in the middle. Germline V gives CDR1 LNHDA, CDR2 SQIVND (reference sequence). CDR3 sequence reads: CASSIRGGEQFF. CDR3 coding DNA: TGTGCCAGTAGTATCAGGGGTGGTGAGCAGTTCTTC.

V usage is TRBV6-2 or TRBV6-3 and J usage is TRBJ1-6, with D tentatively TRBD1 (5 bases). The CDR3 consists of 15 residues. CDR1 is MNHEY and CDR2 is SVGEGT in the germline V gene. V was trimmed by 3 bases and J by 2 bases, leaving 8 bases between them. The CDR3 region has the DNA TGTGCCAGCAGTTATCGGGGGACCTATAATTCACCCCTCCACTTT. Protein: CASSYRGTYNSPLHF.

This chain uses TRBV5-1 with TRBJ2-2, with a tentative D call TRBD2 (5 bases). This CDR3 spans 14 amino acids. Germline CDR1 SGHRS, CDR2 YFSETQ. V shed 0 bases and J shed 4 bases, with 7 bases lying between them. CDR3 loop: CASSLDGITGELFF. The CDR3 DNA sequence: TGCGCCAGCAGCTTGGACGGGATCACCGGGGAGCTGTTTTTT.

The chain is built from TRBV28 and TRBJ1-3; the D is unclear. CDR1 MDHEN and CDR2 SYDVKM come from the germline V gene. This CDR3 spans 15 amino acids. V was pared by 0 bases and J by 0 bases, with 6 bases between. In nucleotides, the CDR3 is TGTGCCAGCAGTTTATGGGTCAGCTCTGGAAACACCATATATTTT. Protein sequence: CASSLWVSSGNTIYF. The variable domain in full, completed from reference TRBV28 and TRBJ1-3, reads DVKVTQSSRYLVKRTGEKVFLECVQDMDHENMFWYRQDPGLGLRLIYFSYDVKMKEKGDIPEGYSVSREKKERFSLILESASTNQTSMYLCASSLWVSSGNTIYFGEGSWLTVV.

The V and J genes are TRBV9 and TRBJ1-3; 7 bases are shared with TRBD1. The germline V gene has CDR1 SGDLS and CDR2 YYNGEE. With V trimmed by 4 bases and J by 3 bases, 4 bases remained unmatched. The CDR3 totals 14 residues. The chain's CDR3 is CASSTGQDGNTIYF. The CDR3 nucleotides read TGTGCCAGCAGCACCGGACAGGATGGAAACACCATATATTTT.

The chain combines TRBV14 with TRBJ1-1; D remains unclear. The CDR3 loop spans 17 amino acids. V dropped 3 bases and J dropped 1 base, with 18 bases sitting between them. Germline CDR1 is SGHDN and CDR2 is FVKESK. The CDR3: CASSHGRRVSTNTEAFF. The CDR3 DNA sequence: TGTGCCAGCAGCCATGGGCGCCGGGTATCTACGAACACTGAAGCTTTCTTT. Looking up the rest from reference TRBV14 and TRBJ1-1 gives the full variable domain: EAGVTQFPSHSVIEKGQTVTLRCDPISGHDNLYWYRRVMGKEIKFLLHFVKESKQDESGMPNNRFLAERTGGTYSTLKVQPAELEDSGVYFCASSHGRRVSTNTEAFFGQGTRLTVV.

The chain links TRBV15 to TRBJ2-2; D possibly corresponds to TRBD1 (6 bases). Trimming shortened V by 2 bases and J by 4 bases, and 11 bases separated the two germline ends. The CDR3 is 15 amino acids. The germline gives CDR1 LNHNV, CDR2 YYDKDF (reference sequence). CDR3 protein: CATSRTGIGTGELFF. CDR3 nucleotide sequence: TGTGCCACCAGCAGAACAGGGATAGGCACCGGGGAGCTGTTTTTT.

As DNA, the CDR3 is TGCGCCAGCATCACTTCCCCGGAAGCTAACTATGGCTACACCTTC. This encodes CASITSPEANYGYTF. The rearrangement joins TRBV5-1 to TRBJ1-2; D gene uncertain. V dropped 6 bases and J dropped 0 bases, with 15 bases sitting between them. CDR3 size: 15 residues. Germline CDR1 is SGHRS and CDR2 is YFSETQ. The complete variable domain, with remaining parts taken from reference TRBV5-1 and TRBJ1-2, reads KAGVTQTPRYLIKTRGQQVTLSCSPISGHRSVSWYQQTPGQGLQFLFEYFSETQRNKGNFPGRFSGRQFSNSRSEMNVSTLELGDSALYLCASITSPEANYGYTFGSGTRLTVV.